This T cell receptor (beta chain) is from a study of response to subunit inactivated influenza vaccine. Notes on the study in general: The authors proposed limited new T cell recruitment per seasonal influenza vaccination.

There are a few counts of this clonotype. Its specificity is not known. Each CDR3 protein gets one entry after TCRdb re-called the RT-PCR reads with MiXCR. The sample lists hundreds of thousands of distinct CDR3 sequences, more than 10% occurring once. The CDR3 is 11 residues long. Germline-derived CDR1 and CDR2 are DFQATT and SNEGSKA (reference sequence). The V gene is TRBV20-1, the J gene TRBJ2-3; D unclear. The sequencing used non-naive T cells sorted from PBMCs, collected around 15 days before vaccination. The source is a man in his fifties or sixties who received an inactivated influenza vaccine. The CDR3 DNA sequence: TGCAGGGGTGCGAATACAGATACGCAGTATTTT. It translates to CRGANTDTQYF.